Many counts were recorded for the clone carrying this TCR beta chain. Its antigen is not identified. The sample is drawn from a study of neurological immune-mediated disorders. The unsorted libraries originated from 2 million PBMCs that had been stored at -80 C. TCRdb analysed the 5' RACE reads with MiXCR anew, one entry per CDR3 protein. The data contain about 55,000 distinct CDR3 sequences, more than 3% of them singletons. Germline V lookup: CDR1 MNHEY, CDR2 SVGAGI. V lost 5 bases and J 2 bases, leaving 13 bases between the germline ends. The CDR3 sequence is 16 residues long. Broader study findings: Grouping of repertoires by phylogeny put those of 18 of 34 multiple sclerosis patients into a single related-CDR3 cluster, a possible signature.

The TCR comes from a man younger than 40 with multiple sclerosis. This sequence joins TRBV6-5 and TRBJ2-6; no clear D gene. The sequenced sample was PBMCs. The CDR3 DNA follows: TGTGCCAGCAGTCGGACCCAGAGGCCTGGGGCCAACGTCCTGACTTTC. Translated: CASSRTQRPGANVLTF.